This note documents a single T cell receptor (beta chain) sequence. Primed by a sample-barcoded 5' primer and a J-beta primer mix, a second PCR proceeded for roughly 6 to 12 cycles. MiXCR was run by TCRdb on the 5' RACE reads, yielding one entry per CDR3 protein. The sample lists over a million distinct CDR3 sequences; approximately 63% were seen once. The CDR3 runs to 14 residues. The germline V gene has CDR1 DFQATT and CDR2 SNEGSKA (reference sequence). The individuals who served as donors were healthy Caucasians living in Russia, aged about 6 to 100. The data were taken from a study of blood T cells in healthy people across ages.

The J gene is TRBJ2-5, the V gene TRBV20-1; TRBD2 agrees at 8 bases. The J call may be mistaken, given a closer DNA end match to TRBJ2-7. The sample taken for sequencing was blood. The receptor's source is a man aged 18 to 29 in good health. The CDR3 DNA sequence: TGCAGTGCTGTTGCCGGACTAGCAGCCGACGAGCAGTACTTC. Amino acid sequence: CSAVAGLAADEQYF.